This entry is about one T cell receptor (beta chain). Its specific antigen is unknown. No per-base quality is available; no much larger clone lies one base away. The treatment or condition label, as the study defines it: allogeneic hematopoietic cell transplantation with graft depleted of TCRalphabeta T cells and CD19 B cells. The transplant recipients were children given TCRalphabeta/CD19-depleted allogeneic hematopoietic cell grafts. V is cut by 5 bases and J by 4 bases, and the space between the germline ends is 18 bases. Including the terminal cysteine and phenylalanine, the CDR3 comprises 16 residues. The CDR3 DNA has 48 bases and is translated from base 1. Library method: PCR. The sequencing machine was an Illumina HiSeq 2500. TCR library preparation used molecular barcoding, with unique molecular identifiers applied to normalize quantification of the TCRbeta repertoire. TCRdb cleaned the public reads at Q25 with fastp, built clones with MiXCR and kept in-frame beta chains. All rows with the same CDR3 protein become a single entry with the most common DNA and genes. Recorded for this sample are about 980,000 distinct CDR3 sequences; around 30% of them occurred a single time. The ten largest account for roughly 30% of the sample.

The record originates from a study of T-cell reconstitution after alpha-beta-depleted transplantation in children listed by TCRdb under 2016. Background on the whole study: Using TCR repertoire profiling, the study quantitatively followed how T-cell immune reconstitution unfolded in children after TCRalphabeta/CD19-depleted allogeneic hematopoietic cell transplantation.

The paper as a whole reports these results and caveats: In some patients, the high TCRbeta diversity seen at day 60 was put down to recipient T cells and intrathymic progenitors that had survived conditioning. The apparently early alphabetaT-cell count recovery about two months after transplant was reportedly dependent on only several hundred rapidly expanded clones derived from non-depleted graft cells. Hyperexpanded clone frequencies declined over subsequent months; after one year, T-cell counts and TCRbeta diversity were mostly attributed to newly produced T cells.

This chain is built from TRBV12-3 or TRBV12-4 and TRBJ1-3, with the D gene call left open. The sample in question was PBMCs, mostly from graft donor cells, obtained 360 days after TCRalphabeta/CD19-depleted stem cell transplant. The receptor was isolated from a boy younger than two who had a stem cell transplant for SCID, so the T cells may come from the graft donor. The sequence in DNA is TGTGCCAGCAGTCCGACCCGGCGCGGGAAAGGAAACACCATATATTTT. Its amino acids are CASSPTRRGKGNTIYF.